The 30 T cell receptor beta chains listed next were all sequenced from one sample in a study of blood T cell repertoires in COVID-19. The method was immunoSEQ multiplex PCR; TCRdb's version includes in-frame clones alone and lacks a portion of them. The table includes around 120,000 clones, 70% to 90% detected once. The sequenced sample was PBMCs or T cells enriched from blood (not recorded which). The source of these receptors is a woman in her forties or fifties who had recovered from COVID-19.

The chain links TRBV11-3 to TRBJ2-3, with 14 bases that match TRBD2. The CDR3 covers 15 residues. Germline V gene sequence: CDR1 SGHNT, CDR2 YENEEA. The trim removed 4 bases at V and 3 bases at J, leaving 0 bases unmatched. The CDR3 reads CASSWTSGGTDTQYF. The CDR3 nucleotides are TGTGCCAGCAGCTGGACTAGCGGGGGGACAGATACGCAGTATTTT.

This chain uses TRBV10-1 with TRBJ2-1; D unresolved. Trimming cost V 2 bases and J 0 bases, with 8 bases left between them. The CDR3 has 15 residues. Germline assignment: CDR1 WNHNN and CDR2 SYGVQD (reference sequence). Here the CDR3 reads CASSEVQSSYNEQFF. CDR3 nucleotides: TGCGCCAGCAGTGAGGTACAAAGCTCCTACAATGAGCAGTTCTTC.

This clone was recorded only once. The chain recombines TRBV9 with TRBJ2-5; the D is unclear. Trimming left V 6 bases short and J 3 bases short, with 15 bases between. The CDR3 has 14 residues. The germline V gene has CDR1 SGDLS and CDR2 YYNGEE. The CDR3 reads CASNPSDWEETQYF. CDR3 sequence (DNA): TGTGCCAGCAACCCTTCCGACTGGGAAGAGACCCAGTACTTC.

The genes are TRBV19 and TRBJ2-5; possible D gene TRBD1, 6 bases. CDR3 length: 12 amino acids. V lost 5 bases and J lost 3, with 7 bases in between. Looked up from germline, CDR1 is LNHDA and CDR2 is SQIVND (reference sequence). DNA of the CDR3: TGTGCCAGTAGTTCAGGGGAAGAGACCCAGTACTTC. Its protein is CASSSGEETQYF.

This clone was recorded only once. The J gene is TRBJ2-5, the V gene TRBV4-1; 8 bases line up with TRBD1. The CDR3 runs 16 residues. J lost 5 bases, V lost 0 bases, and 8 bases had no gene match. Germline values: CDR1 MGHRA, CDR2 YSYEKL. The CDR3 DNA follows: TGCGCCAGCAGCCAAGACGTCGACAGGGGATGGGAGACCCAGTACTTC. It is translated as CASSQDVDRGWETQYF.

The rearrangement joins TRBV6-2 or TRBV6-3 to TRBJ1-6; the match to TRBD1 covers 10 bases. The CDR3 runs 17 residues. Per germline, CDR1 MNHEY and CDR2 SVGEGT. V trimming: 5 bases; J trimming: 5 bases; junction bases outside the gene matches: 9. CDR3 amino acids: CASSRPTGGLDNSPLHF. The CDR3 coding sequence is TGTGCCAGCAGTCGCCCGACAGGGGGCCTCGATAATTCACCCCTCCACTTT.

The chain couples TRBV19 to TRBJ2-1, with a possible D match to TRBD2 (5 bases). V was shortened by 11 bases and J by 7 bases, with 15 bases between the two germline ends. Germline assignment: CDR1 LNHDA and CDR2 SQIVND (reference sequence). CDR3 length: 12 residues. The CDR3 region has the DNA TGTGCCTCCTCTGGAGGAGGAAATGAGCAGTTCTTC. This encodes CASSGGGNEQFF.

The rearrangement joins TRBV11-3 to TRBJ2-1, with a tentative D call TRBD2 (5 bases). CDR1 and CDR2 (germline): SGHNT, YENEEA. The CDR3 is 14 amino acids. V was clipped by 0 bases and J by 6 bases, with 9 bases between them. The DNA of the CDR3 is TGTGCCAGCAGCTTAGATGTACGGGGCAATGAGCAGTTCTTC. It is translated as CASSLDVRGNEQFF.

The chain employs TRBV5-5 and TRBJ1-1; D remains unclear. Trimming stripped 0 bases from V and 0 bases from J, with 9 bases between. This CDR3 has 15 residues. Germline-derived CDR1 and CDR2 are SGHKS and YYEKEE (reference sequence). The CDR3 sequence: CASSLVSRLNTEAFF. In nucleotides, the CDR3 is TGTGCCAGCAGCTTGGTCTCCAGGCTGAACACTGAAGCTTTCTTT. Full variable domain (rest looked up from reference TRBV5-5 and TRBJ1-1): DAGVTQSPTHLIKTRGQQVTLRCSPISGHKSVSWYQQVLGQGPQFIFQYYEKEERGRGNFPDRFSARQFPNYSSELNVNALLLGDSALYLCASSLVSRLNTEAFFGQGTRLTVV.

To note about this clone: It is unclear where the CDR3 begins or ends on the DNA, so no DNA is shown, and the CDR3 is as TCRdb lists it. The chain links TRBV7-9 to TRBJ2-7; the D segment call TRBD2 is taken from the table without a DNA check. Including both end residues, the CDR3 is 11 amino acids long. Germline CDR1 reads SEHNR; CDR2 reads FQNEAQ (reference sequence). The CDR3 spells CASSFGGGAYF.

This clone has just one count. This rearrangement joins TRBV28 to TRBJ2-4, with D possibly being TRBD1 (6 bases). The germline gives CDR1 MDHEN, CDR2 SYDVKM. CDR3 length equals 15 residues. Trimming shortened V by 3 bases and J by 10 bases, and 19 bases separated the two germline ends. The CDR3 protein is CASSLLGGGLEIQYF. CDR3 DNA: TGTGCCAGCAGTTTGCTAGGTGGGGGCCTTGAGATTCAGTACTTC.

This chain links TRBV4-1 with TRBJ1-2; 7 bases fit TRBD1. J gave up 7 bases and V 6 bases, and 8 bases lay outside the gene matches. The CDR3 covers 13 residues. Germline values: CDR1 MGHRA, CDR2 YSYEKL. As DNA, the CDR3 is TGCGCCAGCAGGTCCGACAGGGTGGGTGGCTACACCTTC. Amino acids: CASRSDRVGGYTF.

A single count supports this clone. The J gene is TRBJ1-5, the V gene TRBV15; tentatively, D is TRBD1 (6 bases). Trimming took 3 bases from V and 0 from J, leaving 12 bases between them. This CDR3 comprises 16 residues. Looked up from germline, CDR1 is LNHNV and CDR2 is YYDKDF (reference sequence). This chain's CDR3 is CATSSSGALSNQPQHF. CDR3 in DNA: TGTGCCACCAGCAGTTCAGGGGCCCTTAGCAATCAGCCCCAGCATTTT.

The table lists this clone with a count of one. This sequence joins TRBV2 and TRBJ1-4; 7 bases align to TRBD1. The CDR3 is 15 amino acids. The ends lost 5 bases at V and 4 bases at J; junction bases unmatched: 7. Germline V gene data show CDR1 as SNHLY and CDR2 as FYNNEI. DNA of the CDR3: TGTGCCAGCAGTTCGAACAGGGGCCTTAATGAAAAACTGTTTTTT. It yields the protein CASSSNRGLNEKLFF.

This chain connects TRBV5-6 to TRBJ1-4; D remains ambiguous. Deletions cut 1 base from V and 0 bases from J, with 7 bases between. Germline V lookup: CDR1 SGHDT, CDR2 YYEEEE. The CDR3 spans 15 residues. The CDR3 nucleotides are TGTGCCAGCAGCTTGCGGGTGACAACTAATGAAAAACTGTTTTTT. Translation gives CASSLRVTTNEKLFF.

The chain joins TRBV29-1 to TRBJ2-3; TRBD2 aligns across 8 bases. V lost 8 bases, J lost 3 bases, and 7 bases stayed unmatched. The germline gives CDR1 SQVTM, CDR2 ANQGSEA. The CDR3 is 13 amino acids. For the CDR3, the DNA is TGCAGCTCTATGGCTAGCGGGACAGATACGCAGTATTTT. Amino acid sequence: CSSMASGTDTQYF.

V and J are TRBV4-1 and TRBJ1-5; 7 bases map to TRBD1. V lost 3 bases and J lost 2; bases outside the gene matches: 7. CDR1 is MGHRA and CDR2 is YSYEKL in the germline V gene. CDR3 length: 16 residues. The CDR3, as DNA: TGCGCCAGCAGCCAGGCAGACAGGGCGGGCAATCAGCCCCAGCATTTT. Its protein is CASSQADRAGNQPQHF.

The chain uses TRBV27 and TRBJ1-1; D gene unclear. Deletions cut 2 bases from V and 5 bases from J, with 12 bases between. This CDR3 region has 14 residues. Germline loops: CDR1 MNHEY, CDR2 SMNVEV (reference sequence). The CDR3 DNA is TGTGCCAGCAGTTTAGGAGGGATAGGTACTGAAGCTTTCTTT. Amino acid sequence: CASSLGGIGTEAFF.

V is TRBV4-1 and J is TRBJ1-1; 7 bases are shared with TRBD1. This CDR3 contains 16 residues. V gave up 1 base and J gave up 2 bases; unmatched junction bases: 7. CDR1 and CDR2 from the germline V gene are MGHRA and YSYEKL. CDR3 sequence reads: CASSQGRGAGNTEAFF. Here the CDR3 DNA reads TGCGCCAGCAGCCAAGGCAGGGGGGCAGGAAACACTGAAGCTTTCTTT.

This chain joins TRBV18 and TRBJ1-2, with D unclear. This CDR3 is 14 amino acids long. Looked up from germline, CDR1 is KGHSH and CDR2 is LQKENI. The ends were cut back, 4 bases at V and 3 bases at J, with 12 bases in the middle. CDR3 in amino acids: CASSQIIQDYGYTF. In nucleotides, the CDR3 is TGTGCCAGCTCACAAATAATCCAGGACTATGGCTACACCTTC.

This rearrangement joins TRBV15 to TRBJ1-5, with a weak D call TRBD1 (6 bases). This CDR3 comprises 14 residues. Germline V gene data show CDR1 as LNHNV and CDR2 as YYDKDF (reference sequence). V was cut by 0 bases and J by 5 bases, with 8 bases left in between. For the CDR3, the DNA is TGTGCCACCAGCAGAGATTCAGGGGATCAGCCCCAGCATTTT. It is translated as CATSRDSGDQPQHF.

V is TRBV19 and J is TRBJ1-2, with 7 bases matching TRBD1. The CDR3 loop spans 15 amino acids. Trimming removed 5 bases from V and 6 bases from J; junction bases left unmatched: 12. Germline-derived CDR1 and CDR2 are LNHDA and SQIVND (reference sequence). Here the CDR3 DNA reads TGTGCCAGTAGTTTCTCCCCCGGGACAGTCGATGGCTACACCTTC. Its translation: CASSFSPGTVDGYTF.

V usage is TRBV9 and J usage is TRBJ2-2; D is possibly TRBD2 (6 bases). V lost 4 bases to trimming and J lost 1 base, with 14 bases between them. The CDR3 has 16 amino acids. Looked up from germline, CDR1 is SGDLS and CDR2 is YYNGEE. For the CDR3, the DNA is TGTGCCAGCAGCCCCCGGTTAGCGGTGAACACCGGGGAGCTGTTTTTT. Its protein product is CASSPRLAVNTGELFF.

The V and J genes are TRBV2 and TRBJ2-7; 7 nucleotides agree with TRBD1. This CDR3 is 14 amino acids long. Looked up from germline, CDR1 is SNHLY and CDR2 is FYNNEI. Trimming removed 6 bases from V and 4 bases from J; junction bases left unmatched: 9. Here the CDR3 DNA reads TGTGCCAGCAGGGGGGCAGGGGGATTTTACGAGCAGTACTTC. It specifies CASRGAGGFYEQYF.

This rearrangement joins TRBV18 to TRBJ2-1; weak D call: TRBD1 (6 bases). The CDR3 has 14 amino acids. From germline, CDR1 is KGHSH and CDR2 LQKENI. The V gene lost 3 bases and the J gene lost 9 bases, with 15 bases spanning the gap. The CDR3 DNA reads TGTGCCAGCTCACCCTCGACAGGAGTAGGTGAGCAGTTCTTC. Translation: CASSPSTGVGEQFF. Based on the CDR3 plus reference TRBV18 and TRBJ2-1, the full variable domain is NAGVMQNPRHLVRRRGQEARLRCSPMKGHSHVYWYRQLPEEGLKFMVYLQKENIIDESGMPKERFSAEFPKEGPSILRIQQVVRGDSAAYFCASSPSTGVGEQFFGPGTRLTVL.

J is TRBJ2-3 and V is TRBV11-2; 12 bases fit TRBD2. The V gene end was trimmed by 5 bases and the J gene end by 5 bases; junction bases not matched to a gene: 5. CDR1 is SGHAT and CDR2 is FQNNGV in the germline V gene. The CDR3 is made up of 15 amino acids. This chain's CDR3 is CASSQGLAGLDTQYF. In nucleotides, the CDR3 is TGTGCCAGCAGCCAAGGACTAGCGGGGCTAGATACGCAGTATTTT.

V and J are TRBV19 and TRBJ1-1; D is unresolved. Between the trimmed V and J ends, which lost 3 bases and 2 bases, there was a span of 4 bases. The CDR3 consists of 12 residues. Germline V lookup: CDR1 LNHDA, CDR2 SQIVND (reference sequence). CDR3 nucleotides: TGTGCCAGTAGTATTCTTAACACTGAAGCTTTCTTT. Translated: CASSILNTEAFF.

This sequence joins TRBV9 and TRBJ1-3; 9 nucleotides agree with TRBD1. V shed 3 bases and J 3 bases; nucleotides not matched to a gene: 4. Germline CDR1 reads SGDLS; CDR2 reads YYNGEE. The CDR3 spans 15 residues. CDR3 nucleotides: TGTGCCAGCAGCGCTACAGGGGGCGGTGGAAACACCATATATTTT. As protein: CASSATGGGGNTIYF. Full variable domain (rest looked up from reference TRBV9 and TRBJ1-3): DSGVTQTPKHLITATGQRVTLRCSPRSGDLSVYWYQQSLDQGLQFLIQYYNGEERAKGNILERFSAQQFPDLHSELNLSSLELGDSALYFCASSATGGGGNTIYFGEGSWLTVV.

V and J are TRBV14 and TRBJ1-6; D ambiguous. Germline V gene data show CDR1 as SGHDN and CDR2 as FVKESK. The CDR3 is 15 amino acids. V was clipped by 0 bases and J by 7 bases, with 10 bases between them. In nucleotides, the CDR3 is TGTGCCAGCAGCCAAGATTGGTTAGCGAATTCACCCCTCCACTTT. Its translation is CASSQDWLANSPLHF.

The chain recombines TRBV6-5 with TRBJ1-2; possibly TRBD1 for D (6 bases). CDR3 size: 11 residues. Trimming removed 11 bases from V and 10 bases from J, with 17 bases in between. Germline V gene data show CDR1 as MNHEY and CDR2 as SVGAGI. CDR3 nucleotide sequence: TGTGCCGCGACCGGGGGGCAGGACTACACCTTC. As protein: CAATGGQDYTF.